This paragraph reports one T cell receptor (beta chain). This specimen comes from a study of blood T cell repertoires in COVID-19. As for the study in general: The study drew acute and convalescent COVID-19 samples from the United States, Italy and Spain. T cells, B-cell-depleted T cells, or PBMCs provided the cDNA or gDNA that served as material.

Libraries were prepared by immunoSEQ multiplex PCR; TCRdb keeps only in-frame clonotypes and omits some of them. Seen here are around 120,000 clones, around 91% observed once, and the top ten hold under 4.5%. The source of this sequence is a woman aged 55-69 years with COVID-19, enrolled during active disease. What was sequenced was peripheral blood.

CDR3 coding DNA: TGTGCCAGCAGCTTAGTTTATTTACAGGGTTCCGGGGAGCTGTTTTTT. Translated, it gives CASSLVYLQGSGELFF. J is TRBJ2-2 and V is TRBV7-9; a possible D gene is TRBD1 (6 bases). From germline, CDR1 is SEHNR and CDR2 FQNEAQ (reference sequence). Trimming pared 1 base from V and 6 bases from J, leaving 15 bases between. The CDR3 extends over 16 amino acids. The full variable domain, completed using reference TRBV7-9 and TRBJ2-2, is DTGVSQNPRHKITKRGQNVTFRCDPISEHNRLYWYRQTLGQGPEFLTYFQNEAQLEKSRLLSDRFSAERPKGSFSTLEIQRTEQGDSAMYLCASSLVYLQGSGELFFGEGSRLTVL.